What follows are 3 T cell receptor beta chains derived from one specimen sequenced in a study of cytomegalovirus exposure and HLA in healthy donors. The PCR ran on 60 Vbeta and 13 Jbeta primers. Only in-frame clones appear in the TCRdb table, and some are missing; sequencing was by immunoSEQ multiplex PCR. Of approximately 97,000 clones listed, less than 80% are singletons. The source material was PBMCs. These receptors were taken from a woman in her forties in good health and CMV-seropositive.

The V call is TRBV6-1, the J call TRBJ2-7, with D possibly TRBD2 on 5 matching bases. The CDR3 is 14 residues long. Trimming cost V 6 bases and J 2 bases, with 14 bases left between them. Germline V lookup: CDR1 MNHNS, CDR2 SASEGT. The CDR3 DNA follows: TGTGCCAGCAGGGCTGCGAGAGGGCCCTACGAGCAGTACTTC. This gives the protein CASRAARGPYEQYF.

A single count supports this clone. The CDR3 coding sequence is TGTGCCAGCTCCCTCGGCTGGCAGGGGGATAGCGACGAGCAGTACTTC. Its protein product is CASSLGWQGDSDEQYF. The V call is TRBV18, the J call TRBJ2-7; 7 bases match TRBD1. Germline V gene lookup returns CDR1 KGHSH and CDR2 LQKENI. After removal of 6 bases from V and 5 bases from J, the junction contained 16 bases not matched to a gene. This CDR3 is built from 16 residues.

This sequence joins TRBV13 and TRBJ2-5; 9 bases match TRBD2. CDR3 length: 15 amino acids. The junction had 2 bases not matched to a gene; V was cut back by 0 bases and J by 3 bases. CDR1 and CDR2 from the germline V gene are PRHDT and FYEKMQ (reference sequence). CDR3 protein: CASSLGGTSKETQYF. DNA of the CDR3: TGTGCCAGCAGCTTAGGTGGGACTAGCAAAGAGACCCAGTACTTC.